Sequencing of this T cell receptor (beta chain) was carried out in a study of memory CD4+ T cells and cytomegalovirus serostatus. Whole-study context: Of the healthy Belgian adults, several were CMV seropositive and 20 to 30 seronegative. General observations from the study: CD4+ memory repertoires contained 67 of 164 reported CMV TCRbeta sequences. Suggested: most of the CMV-linked TCR signature lies in CD4+ memory cells.

This table comes from immunoSEQ multiplex PCR, and its TCRdb copy is limited to in-frame clones, with some not included. Of about 46,000 clones listed, roughly 80% are singletons. Notes on this clone: Its antigen is undetermined.

The CDR3 is made up of 12 amino acids. Germline V gene sequence: CDR1 MDHEN, CDR2 SYDVKM. Trimming removed 5 bases from V and 3 bases from J, with 7 bases in between. Single viable CD3+CD4+CD8-CD45RO+ cells were sorted as the memory CD4+ T cells. CMV serostatus came from serum IgG against pp150, pp28, p38, p52. The TCR sequence derives from an adult in good health and CMV-seronegative. This chain uses TRBV28 with TRBJ1-2; no clear D gene. Sample: memory CD4+ T cells from blood. The CDR3 sequence: CASSVDDYGYTF. CDR3 coding DNA: TGTGCCAGCAGTGTGGACGACTATGGCTACACCTTC.